What follows is one T cell receptor beta chain and its context. Its target is unknown. Germline CDR1 reads LGHNA; CDR2 reads YNFKEQ. With 0 bases removed from V and 10 bases from J, the gap between germline ends came to 16 bases. The CDR3 covers 15 residues. These data are taken from a study of cytomegalovirus exposure and HLA in healthy donors. Study-wide points: Researchers left out some V segments, among them TRBV6-2 and TRBV6-3, as indistinguishable.

PCR used 60 Vbeta primers and 13 Jbeta primers. Only in-frame clones appear in the TCRdb table, and some are missing; sequencing was by immunoSEQ multiplex PCR. The table shows 90,000 or so clones, with about three quarters occurring only once. This receptor was obtained from a woman aged 50 to 60 in good health and CMV-seropositive. Source material: PBMCs. The chain carries TRBV4-2 and TRBJ2-1; no clear D. The DNA of the CDR3 is TGTGCCAGCAGCCAAGATCGCCTAGTTCTAAAGGAGCAGTTCTTC. Protein product: CASSQDRLVLKEQFF.